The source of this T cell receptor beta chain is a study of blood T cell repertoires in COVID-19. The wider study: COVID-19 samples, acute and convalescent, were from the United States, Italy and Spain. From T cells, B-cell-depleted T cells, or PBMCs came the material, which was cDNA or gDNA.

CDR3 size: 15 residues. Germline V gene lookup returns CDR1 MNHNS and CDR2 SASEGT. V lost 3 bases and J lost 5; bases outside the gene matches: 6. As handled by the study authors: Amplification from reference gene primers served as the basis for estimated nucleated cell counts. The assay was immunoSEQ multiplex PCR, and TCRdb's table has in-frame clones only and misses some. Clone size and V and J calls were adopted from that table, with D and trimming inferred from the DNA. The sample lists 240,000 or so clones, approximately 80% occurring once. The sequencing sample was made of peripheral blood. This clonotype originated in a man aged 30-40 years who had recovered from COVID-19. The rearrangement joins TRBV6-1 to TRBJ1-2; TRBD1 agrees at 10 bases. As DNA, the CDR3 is TGTGCCAGCAGTGAGGCCGGGACAGGGGCATATGGCTACACCTTC. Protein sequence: CASSEAGTGAYGYTF.